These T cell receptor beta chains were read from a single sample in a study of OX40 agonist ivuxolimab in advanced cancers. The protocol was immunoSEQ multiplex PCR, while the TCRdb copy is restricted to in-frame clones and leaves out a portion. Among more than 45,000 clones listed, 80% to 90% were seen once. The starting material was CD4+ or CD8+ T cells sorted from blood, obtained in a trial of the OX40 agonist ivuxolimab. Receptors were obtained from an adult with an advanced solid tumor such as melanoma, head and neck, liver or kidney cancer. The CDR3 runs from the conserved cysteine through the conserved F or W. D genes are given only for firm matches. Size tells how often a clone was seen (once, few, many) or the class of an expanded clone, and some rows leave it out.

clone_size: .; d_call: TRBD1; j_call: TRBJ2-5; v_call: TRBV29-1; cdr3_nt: TGCAGCAATACAGGGGGAGAGACCCAGTACTTC; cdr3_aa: CSNTGGETQYF
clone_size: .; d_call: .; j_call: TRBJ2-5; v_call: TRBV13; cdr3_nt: TGTGCCAGCAGCTTGCCGAGCCAAGAGACCCAGTACTTC; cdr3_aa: CASSLPSQETQYF
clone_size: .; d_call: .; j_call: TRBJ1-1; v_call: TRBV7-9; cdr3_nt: TGTGCCAGCAGCTTATGGGAGGGCACTGAAGCTTTCTTT; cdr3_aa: CASSLWEGTEAFF
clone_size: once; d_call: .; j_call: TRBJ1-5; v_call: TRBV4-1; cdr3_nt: TGCGCCAGCAGCCAGGCCCCTAGTCGGGTTGATCAGCCCCAGCATTTT; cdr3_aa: CASSQAPSRVDQPQHF
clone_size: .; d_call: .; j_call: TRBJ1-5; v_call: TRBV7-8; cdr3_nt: TGTGCCAGCAGCTTAGATTACAGGAATCTCCCCCAGCATTTT; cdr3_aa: CASSLDYRNLPQHF
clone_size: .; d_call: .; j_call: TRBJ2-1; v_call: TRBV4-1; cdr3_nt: TGCGCCAGCAGCCAAGATACAGGTTCCTACAATGAGCAGTTCTTC; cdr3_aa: CASSQDTGSYNEQFF
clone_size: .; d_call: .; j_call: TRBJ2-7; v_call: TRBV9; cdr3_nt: TGTGCCAGCAGCCCGGCCCCAGAGCCCTACGAGCAGTACTTC; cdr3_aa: CASSPAPEPYEQYF
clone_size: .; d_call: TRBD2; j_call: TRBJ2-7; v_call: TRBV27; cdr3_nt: TGTGCCAGCAGTTCAACTAGCGGGGCGAACTCCTACGAGCAGTACTTC; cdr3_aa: CASSSTSGANSYEQYF
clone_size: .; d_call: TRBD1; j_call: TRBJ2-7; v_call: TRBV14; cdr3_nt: TGTGCCAGCAGCCAAGTCGGGACAGTTCACGAGCAGTACTTC; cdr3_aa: CASSQVGTVHEQYF
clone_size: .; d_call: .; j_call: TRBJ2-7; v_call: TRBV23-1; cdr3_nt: TGCGCCAGCAGTCCCCCAGGGGCGCCGCGGGCTGCCTACGAGCAGTACTTC; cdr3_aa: CASSPPGAPRAAYEQYF
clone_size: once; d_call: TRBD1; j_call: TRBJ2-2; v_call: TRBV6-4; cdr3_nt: TGTGCCAGCAGCCGAGATACTATGACAGGGTACGCGAACACCGGGGAGCTGTTTTTT; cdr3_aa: CASSRDTMTGYANTGELFF
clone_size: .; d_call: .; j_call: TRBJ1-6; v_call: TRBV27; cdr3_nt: TGTGCCAGCAGTTTGAGGTATGGGTCTGCAAGCAATTCACCCCTCCACTTT; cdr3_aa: CASSLRYGSASNSPLHF
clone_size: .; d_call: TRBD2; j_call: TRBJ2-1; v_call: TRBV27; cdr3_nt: TGTGCCAGCAGTCCTAAGGGGAGGGCCCTAGCGGGAGGGTACAATGAGCAGTTCTTC; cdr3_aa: CASSPKGRALAGGYNEQFF
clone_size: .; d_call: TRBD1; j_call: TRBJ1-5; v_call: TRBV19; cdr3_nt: TGTGCCAGTAGTATCGGACAGGGGGCACAGTCCCAGCATTTT; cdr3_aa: CASSIGQGAQSQHF
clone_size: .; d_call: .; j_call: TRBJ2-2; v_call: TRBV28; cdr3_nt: TGTGCCACTCCAGCCCAGGGGACCGGGGAGCTGTTTTTT; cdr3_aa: CATPAQGTGELFF
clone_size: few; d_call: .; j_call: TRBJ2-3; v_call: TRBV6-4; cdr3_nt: TGTGCCAGCGGCGCGGGGCACACAGATACGCAGTATTTT; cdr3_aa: CASGAGHTDTQYF
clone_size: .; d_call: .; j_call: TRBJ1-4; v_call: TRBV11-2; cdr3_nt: TGTGCCAGCAGAGCTATGGGGGCCTGGGAAAAACTGTTTTTT; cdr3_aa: CASRAMGAWEKLFF
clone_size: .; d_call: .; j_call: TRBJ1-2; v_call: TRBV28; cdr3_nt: TGTGCCAGCACCCTGTCGGGGGTCGAGAGTGGCTACACCTTC; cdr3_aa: CASTLSGVESGYTF
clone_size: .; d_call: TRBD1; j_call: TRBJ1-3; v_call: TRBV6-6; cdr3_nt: TGTGCCAGCAGTTACCCCCCTGACAGGGCTGGAAACACCATATATTTT; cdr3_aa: CASSYPPDRAGNTIYF
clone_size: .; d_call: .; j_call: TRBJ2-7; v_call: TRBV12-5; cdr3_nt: TGTGCTAGTGGTTGGCGGGGTGTAGGGTACGAGCAGTACTTC; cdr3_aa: CASGWRGVGYEQYF
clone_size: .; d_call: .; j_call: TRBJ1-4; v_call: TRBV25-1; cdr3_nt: TGTGCCAGCAGTGAAAGTAGAGGTCTGATATTTAATGAAAAACTGTTTTTT; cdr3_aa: CASSESRGLIFNEKLFF
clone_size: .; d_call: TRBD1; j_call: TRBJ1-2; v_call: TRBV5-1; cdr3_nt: TGCGCCAGCAGCTTGGGGACAGGGACGAACTATGGCTACACCTTC; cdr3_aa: CASSLGTGTNYGYTF
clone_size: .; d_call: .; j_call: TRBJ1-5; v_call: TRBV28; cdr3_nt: TGTGCCAGCAGTATCGCGGACCCCCGGCCCCAGCATTTT; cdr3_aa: CASSIADPRPQHF
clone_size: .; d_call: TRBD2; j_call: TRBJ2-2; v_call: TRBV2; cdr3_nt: TGTGCCAGCAGTGAAGGTAGCGGGAGGCCTACGAGGACCGGGGAGCTGTTTTTT; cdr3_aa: CASSEGSGRPTRTGELFF
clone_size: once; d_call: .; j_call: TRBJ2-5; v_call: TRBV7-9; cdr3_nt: TGTGCCAGCAGCCTGCAGCGGGTGGAGACCCAGTACTTC; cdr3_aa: CASSLQRVETQYF
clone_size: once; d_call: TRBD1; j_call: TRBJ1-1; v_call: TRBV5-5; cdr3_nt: TGTGCCAGCAGCCCGGACAGGGGCACTGAAGCTTTCTTT; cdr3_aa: CASSPDRGTEAFF
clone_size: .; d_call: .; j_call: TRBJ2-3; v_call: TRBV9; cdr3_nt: TGTGCCAGCAGCCCAGGGGGGCAGGGGCGCACAGATACGCAGTATTTT; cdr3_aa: CASSPGGQGRTDTQYF
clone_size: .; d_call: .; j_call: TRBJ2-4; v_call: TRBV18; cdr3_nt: TGTGCCAGCTCATCCCAGGGGAGGTCGGCCAAAAACATTCAGTACTTC; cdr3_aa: CASSSQGRSAKNIQYF
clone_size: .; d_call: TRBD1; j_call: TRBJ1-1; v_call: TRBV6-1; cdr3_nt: TGTGCCAGCATGAGGGACAGGGCCAACACTGAAGCTTTCTTT; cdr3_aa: CASMRDRANTEAFF
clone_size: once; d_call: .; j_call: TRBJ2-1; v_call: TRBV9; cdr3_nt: TGTGCCAGCAGCGTAGGGTGGGGGAATGAGCAGTTCTTC; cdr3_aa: CASSVGWGNEQFF
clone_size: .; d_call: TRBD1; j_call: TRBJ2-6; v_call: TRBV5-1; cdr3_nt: TGCGCCAGCAGCTTCGTCCCCCAGGGGGCTCTTAGGTCTGGGGCCAACGTCCTGACTTTC; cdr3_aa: CASSFVPQGALRSGANVLTF
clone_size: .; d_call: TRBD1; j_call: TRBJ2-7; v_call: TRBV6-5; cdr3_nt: TGTGCCAGCAGAAGAAGCCGACAGGGGGCCTACGAGCAGTACTTC; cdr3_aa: CASRRSRQGAYEQYF
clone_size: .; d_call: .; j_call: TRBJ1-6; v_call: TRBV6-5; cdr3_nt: TGTGCCAGCAGTTACTCTCACAGGAGCAATTCACCCCTCCACTTT; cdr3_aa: CASSYSHRSNSPLHF
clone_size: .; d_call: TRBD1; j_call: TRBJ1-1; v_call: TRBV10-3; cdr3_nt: TGTGCCATCAGTGAGTCGGGGACAGGTCGACGGGACACTGAAGCTTTCTTT; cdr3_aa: CAISESGTGRRDTEAFF
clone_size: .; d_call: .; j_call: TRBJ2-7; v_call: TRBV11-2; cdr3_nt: TGTGCCAGCAGCCCTCGGACGGTCTCCTACGAGCAGTACTTC; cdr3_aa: CASSPRTVSYEQYF
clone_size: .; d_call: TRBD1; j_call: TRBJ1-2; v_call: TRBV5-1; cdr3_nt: TGCGCCAGCAGCTTGGGGACAGGGGATAACTATGGCTACACCTTC; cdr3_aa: CASSLGTGDNYGYTF
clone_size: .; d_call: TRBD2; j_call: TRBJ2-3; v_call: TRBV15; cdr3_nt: TGTGCCACCAGCAGCGGACTAGCGGGCGCTGATACGCAGTATTTT; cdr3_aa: CATSSGLAGADTQYF
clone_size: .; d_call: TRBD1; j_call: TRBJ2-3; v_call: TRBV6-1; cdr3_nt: TGTGCCAGCAGTGGAAGAGGGACAGGAGGAGGCACAGATACGCAGTATTTT; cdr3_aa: CASSGRGTGGGTDTQYF
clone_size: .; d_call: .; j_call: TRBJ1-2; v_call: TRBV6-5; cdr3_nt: TGTGCCAGCAGTTACGGGCAGTACAACTATGGCTACACCTTC; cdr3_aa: CASSYGQYNYGYTF
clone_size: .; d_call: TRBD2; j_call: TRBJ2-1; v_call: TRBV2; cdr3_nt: TGTGCCAGCAGCGGCCCCAGCGGGGGGCAGTACAATGAGCAGTTCTTC; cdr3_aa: CASSGPSGGQYNEQFF
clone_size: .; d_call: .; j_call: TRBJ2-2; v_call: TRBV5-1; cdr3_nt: TGCGCCAGCAGCCCCCCGGGGTCCCCGGAGCTGTTTTTT; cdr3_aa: CASSPPGSPELFF
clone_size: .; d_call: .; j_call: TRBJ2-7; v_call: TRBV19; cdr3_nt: TGTGCCAGTAGTGTAGCAAGAACCGCCGACTACGAGCAGTACTTC; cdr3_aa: CASSVARTADYEQYF
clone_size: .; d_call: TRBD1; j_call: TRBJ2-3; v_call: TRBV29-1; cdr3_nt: TGCAGCGTTAAGGAACAGGGGGCCACAGATACGCAGTATTTT; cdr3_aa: CSVKEQGATDTQYF
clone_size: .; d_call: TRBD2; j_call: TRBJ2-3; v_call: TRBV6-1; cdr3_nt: TGTGCCAGCAGGGGGACTAGCGGATTCACAGATACGCAGTATTTT; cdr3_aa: CASRGTSGFTDTQYF
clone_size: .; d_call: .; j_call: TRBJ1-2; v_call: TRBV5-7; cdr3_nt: TGTGCCAGCAGCCCGGACAGTAACTATGGCTACACCTTC; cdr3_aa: CASSPDSNYGYTF
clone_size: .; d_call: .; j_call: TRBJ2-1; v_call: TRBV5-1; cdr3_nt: TGCGCCAGCAGCTCTGGGACCCCCTGGGATGAGCAGTTCTTC; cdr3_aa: CASSSGTPWDEQFF
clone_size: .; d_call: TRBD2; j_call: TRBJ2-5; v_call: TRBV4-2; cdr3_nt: TGTGCCAGCAGCCAAGGACTAGCGGGAGGGCCTATAGAGACCCAGTACTTC; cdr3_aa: CASSQGLAGGPIETQYF
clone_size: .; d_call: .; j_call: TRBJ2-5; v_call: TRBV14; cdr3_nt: TGTGCCAGCAGCCAAAGCGTGTGGCCAACAAAAGAGACCCAGTACTTC; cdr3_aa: CASSQSVWPTKETQYF
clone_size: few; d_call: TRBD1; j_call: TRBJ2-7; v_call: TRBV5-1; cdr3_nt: TGCGCCAGCAGCGTCGGGACAGCCTACGAGCAGTACTTC; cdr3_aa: CASSVGTAYEQYF
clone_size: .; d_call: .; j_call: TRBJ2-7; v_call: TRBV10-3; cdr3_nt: TGTGCCATCAGGGGGGACACAATCTCCTACGAGCAGTACTTC; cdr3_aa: CAIRGDTISYEQYF
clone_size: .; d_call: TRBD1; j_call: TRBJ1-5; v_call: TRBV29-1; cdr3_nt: TGCAGCGTGGCACAGGGGGCGTATCAGCCCCAGCATTTT; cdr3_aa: CSVAQGAYQPQHF
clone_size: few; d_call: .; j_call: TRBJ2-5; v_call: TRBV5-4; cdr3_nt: TGTGCCAGCAGCCCGAGACCCGCAGAGACCCAGTACTTC; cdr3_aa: CASSPRPAETQYF
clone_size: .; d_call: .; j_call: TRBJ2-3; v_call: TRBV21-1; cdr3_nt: TGTGCCGTGCGTCGGATCCTAGCGGGTAGCACAGATACGCAGTATTTT; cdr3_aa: CAVRRILAGSTDTQYF
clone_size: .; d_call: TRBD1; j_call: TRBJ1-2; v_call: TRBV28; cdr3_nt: TGTGCCAGCAGTCGGACAGGGTCCCCTAACTATGGCTACACCTTC; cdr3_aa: CASSRTGSPNYGYTF
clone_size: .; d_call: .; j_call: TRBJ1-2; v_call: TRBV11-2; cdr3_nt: TGTGCCAGCAGCTTAGGGGGGAGCGGCTACACCTTC; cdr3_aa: CASSLGGSGYTF